Below, 29 T cell receptor beta chains from the same sample are listed, as sequenced in a study of cytomegalovirus exposure and HLA in healthy donors. The PCR had 60 Vbeta and 13 Jbeta primers. The data were produced by immunoSEQ multiplex PCR, yet TCRdb's version contains in-frame clones alone and is incomplete. The sample yields some 120,000 clones, around 80% seen once. The sequenced sample consisted of PBMCs. The receptor source for this set is a young man in good health and CMV-seropositive.

This chain connects TRBV19 to TRBJ2-2; D unclear. In germline, CDR1 is LNHDA, CDR2 SQIVND (reference sequence). Trimming pared 7 bases from V and 3 bases from J, leaving 6 bases between. The CDR3 runs 12 residues. CDR3 in amino acids: CASIPDTGELFF. In DNA form, the CDR3 reads TGTGCCAGTATCCCGGACACCGGGGAGCTGTTTTTT.

The chain is built from TRBV11-2 and TRBJ2-6; D is perhaps TRBD1 (6 bases). Trimming removed 2 bases from V and 2 bases from J, with 10 bases in between. The CDR3 contains 16 residues. Per the germline V gene, CDR1 is SGHAT and CDR2 is FQNNGV. The CDR3 nucleotides read TGTGCCAGCAGCTTACGTACAGGGCCTGGGGCCAACGTCCTGACTTTC. Residues: CASSLRTGPGANVLTF.

The gene calls are TRBV5-1 and TRBJ2-3; D perhaps matches TRBD2 (5 bases). The germline gives CDR1 SGHRS, CDR2 YFSETQ. V shed 0 bases and J shed 4 bases, with 6 bases lying between them. The CDR3 loop spans 13 amino acids. The CDR3 is CASSLGLPDTQYF. In nucleotides, the CDR3 is TGCGCCAGCAGCTTGGGACTACCAGATACGCAGTATTTT.

The chain joins TRBV5-1 to TRBJ2-3; tentative D call: TRBD1 (5 bases). Germline loops: CDR1 SGHRS, CDR2 YFSETQ. With 0 bases removed from V and 0 bases from J, the gap between germline ends came to 14 bases. This CDR3 is 17 amino acids long. The CDR3 loop reads CASSLEGTGTSTDTQYF. The CDR3 DNA reads as TGCGCCAGCAGCTTGGAGGGTACAGGAACTAGCACAGATACGCAGTATTTT.

This clone was counted a single time. The V gene is TRBV5-1, the J gene TRBJ1-2; D is perhaps TRBD1 (5 bases). CDR3 length: 13 amino acids. Trimming pared 5 bases from V and 0 bases from J, leaving 8 bases between. Germline CDR1 is SGHRS and CDR2 is YFSETQ. CDR3 bases: TGCGCCAGCAGGACAGCTTCTAACTATGGCTACACCTTC. Amino acid sequence: CASRTASNYGYTF. Based on the CDR3 plus reference TRBV5-1 and TRBJ1-2, the full variable domain is KAGVTQTPRYLIKTRGQQVTLSCSPISGHRSVSWYQQTPGQGLQFLFEYFSETQRNKGNFPGRFSGRQFSNSRSEMNVSTLELGDSALYLCASRTASNYGYTFGSGTRLTVV.

This clone was counted between two and nine times. At one end, the junction sequence differs from germline, possibly due to a read error. V and J are TRBV7-9 and TRBJ1-5; possibly TRBD1 for D (6 bases). The length of the CDR3 is 16 residues. Germline V gene lookup returns CDR1 SEHNR and CDR2 FQNEAQ (reference sequence). The CDR3 coding sequence is TGTTCCAGCAGCTTTCTGACAGGTTCCCCCAATCAGCCCCAGCATTTT. As protein: CSSSFLTGSPNQPQHF.

This chain connects TRBV2 to TRBJ2-5; possibly TRBD2 for D (7 bases). In germline, CDR1 is SNHLY, CDR2 FYNNEI. The CDR3 consists of 14 residues. Trimming shortened V by 9 bases and J by 3 bases, and 17 bases separated the two germline ends. The CDR3 DNA follows: TGTGCCAGTCGCCTGGGGGGGGCAAAAGAGACCCAGTACTTC. Its translation is CASRLGGAKETQYF.

This chain joins TRBV9 and TRBJ1-2; D is ambiguous. This CDR3 spans 14 amino acids. Germline V lookup: CDR1 SGDLS, CDR2 YYNGEE. V lost 0 bases and J lost 8, with 14 bases in between. In nucleotides, the CDR3 is TGTGCCAGCAGCGTAGAACCGGGTAGGTTAGGCTACACCTTC. Translating gives CASSVEPGRLGYTF.

The chain has TRBV4-1 and TRBJ1-1; D unresolved. This CDR3 has 14 amino acids. Trimming left V 3 bases short and J 2 bases short, with 10 bases between. In germline, CDR1 is MGHRA, CDR2 YSYEKL. The CDR3 loop is CASSHPGSNTEAFF. The CDR3, as DNA: TGCGCCAGCAGCCACCCGGGATCCAACACTGAAGCTTTCTTT.

V usage is TRBV7-2 and J usage is TRBJ1-5; possible D gene TRBD1, 5 bases. The CDR3 is 13 residues long. V lost 4 bases to trimming and J lost 6 bases, with 10 bases between them. Germline V gene data show CDR1 as SGHTA and CDR2 as FQGNSA. CDR3 in amino acids: CASSSGRVQPQHF. Here the CDR3 DNA reads TGTGCCAGCAGCTCGGGCAGGGTTCAGCCCCAGCATTTT.

This chain links TRBV7-3 with TRBJ2-1; TRBD2 matches 8 bases. V shed 2 bases, J shed 9 bases, and the junction held 9 bases outside the gene matches. The CDR3 contains 15 residues. Germline values: CDR1 SGHTA, CDR2 FQGTGA. The CDR3 DNA sequence: TGTGCCAGCAGCTTAGTCGGCGGGGGGTCGGGTGAGCAGTTCTTC. Translated, it gives CASSLVGGGSGEQFF. The full variable domain, with the rest looked up from reference TRBV7-3 and TRBJ2-1, is GAGVSQTPSNKVTEKGKYVELRCDPISGHTALYWYRQSLGQGPEFLIYFQGTGAADDSGLPNDRFFAVRPEGSVSTLKIQRTERGDSAVYLCASSLVGGGSGEQFFGPGTRLTVL.

The chain recombines TRBV10-3 with TRBJ2-6; 8 bases map to TRBD1. The CDR3 sequence is 17 residues long. Germline values: CDR1 ENHRY, CDR2 SYGVKD. With 4 bases clipped from V and 0 bases from J, the junction kept 5 bases outside the gene matches. The CDR3 bases are TGTGCCATCAGTGCGGACAGGGTGGACTCTGGGGCCAACGTCCTGACTTTC. Its protein product is CAISADRVDSGANVLTF.

CDR3 nucleotides: TGTGCCAGCAGTTTGGGACAGGGGGCCTTCTACGAGCAGTACTTC. It translates to CASSLGQGAFYEQYF. This rearrangement joins TRBV28 to TRBJ2-7; 12 bases line up with TRBD1. After removal of 3 bases from V and 3 bases from J, the junction contained 3 bases not matched to a gene. The CDR3 consists of 15 residues. CDR1 is MDHEN, CDR2 SYDVKM, per germline.

The J gene is TRBJ2-7, the V gene TRBV7-9; 7 bases agree with TRBD1. The length of the CDR3 is 16 residues. Trimming cost V 2 bases and J 2 bases; bases outside gene matches: 9. Germline CDR1 is SEHNR and CDR2 is FQNEAQ (reference sequence). The CDR3 nucleotides read TGTGCCAGCAGCTTATCGACGGGGACAGTTACCTACGAGCAGTACTTC. Translation gives CASSLSTGTVTYEQYF.

The rearrangement uses TRBV4-1 and TRBJ1-2; 8 positions agree with TRBD1. J lost 3 bases, V lost 5 bases, and 20 bases had no gene match. Germline CDR1 reads MGHRA; CDR2 reads YSYEKL. The CDR3 runs to 19 residues. The CDR3 nucleotides are TGCGCCAGCAGCATCCACGTCCGGGACAGGCAAGACATGGACTATGGCTACACCTTC. Translated: CASSIHVRDRQDMDYGYTF.

The V call is TRBV30, the J call TRBJ1-1; D ambiguous. With 2 bases removed from V and 4 bases from J, the gap between germline ends came to 5 bases. Germline V lookup: CDR1 GTSNPN, CDR2 SVGIG (reference sequence). CDR3 length: 11 residues. The CDR3 region has the DNA TGTGCCTGGAGTTCCGTCACTGAAGCTTTCTTT. The encoded protein is CAWSSVTEAFF.

The CDR3: CAWSGHDREGNTIYF. CDR3 sequence (DNA): TGTGCCTGGAGTGGTCACGACAGGGAGGGAAACACCATATATTTT. The chain employs TRBV30 and TRBJ1-3, with TRBD1 matching 7 bases. With 1 base clipped from V and 4 bases from J, the junction kept 7 bases outside the gene matches. Per the germline V gene, CDR1 is GTSNPN and CDR2 is SVGIG (reference sequence). CDR3 length: 15 residues.

This chain links TRBV5-1 with TRBJ2-1, with 10 positions matching TRBD2. Germline V gene sequence: CDR1 SGHRS, CDR2 YFSETQ. V was clipped by 0 bases and J by 9 bases; unmatched bases: 6. This CDR3 comprises 15 residues. CDR3 sequence reads: CASSLVLAGESEQFF. The DNA for the CDR3 is TGCGCCAGCAGCTTGGTCCTAGCGGGAGAAAGTGAGCAGTTCTTC.

This rearrangement joins TRBV21-1 to TRBJ2-1; the table's TRBD2 call for D was not verified on the DNA. TRBV21-1 is a pseudogene locus. CDR3 length: 14 amino acids. Here the CDR3 reads CASIGPIKYDEQFF. The CDR3 DNA is TGTGCCAGCATCGGTCCTATTAAGTACGATGAGCAGTTCTTC.

The V and J genes are TRBV29-1 and TRBJ1-2; perhaps TRBD1 as D (5 bases). The length of the CDR3 is 12 residues. CDR1 and CDR2 from the germline V gene are SQVTM and ANQGSEA. Between the trimmed V and J ends, which lost 4 bases and 4 bases, there was a span of 10 bases. The CDR3 sequence: CSVGGGAYGYTF. CDR3 nucleotide sequence: TGCAGCGTTGGTGGAGGGGCCTATGGCTACACCTTC.

This clone was seen more than once but under ten times. The chain links TRBV7-2 to TRBJ1-5; possibly TRBD1 for D (5 bases). Trimming took 5 bases from V and 0 from J, leaving 11 bases between them. Germline-derived CDR1 and CDR2 are SGHTA and FQGNSA. CDR3 length: 15 amino acids. The DNA for the CDR3 is TGTGCCAGCAGCCCCGACAGACATAGCAATCAGCCCCAGCATTTT. This translates into CASSPDRHSNQPQHF.

Comment on this clone: One end of the junction does not line up with germline, which may come from a read error. The chain is built from TRBV13 and TRBJ1-1, with 8 bases aligning to TRBD1. The V gene's germline CDR1 is PRHDT and CDR2 FYEKMQ (reference sequence). This CDR3 comprises 15 residues. Here the CDR3 reads CAGRSGQGQNTEAFF. CDR3 nucleotide sequence: TGTGCCGGCAGGAGTGGACAGGGACAGAACACTGAAGCTTTCTTT. The variable domain in full, with the rest retrieved from reference TRBV13 and TRBJ1-1, is AAGVIQSPRHLIKEKRETATLKCYPIPRHDTVYWYQQGPGQDPQFLISFYEKMQSDKGSIPDRFSAQQFSDYHSELNMSSLELGDSALYFCAGRSGQGQNTEAFFGQGTRLTVV.

This clone has just a few counts. V gene TRBV11-2 combines with J gene TRBJ1-2; D is unresolved. Germline V CDR1 and CDR2: SGHAT, FQNNGV. With 2 bases removed from V and 3 bases from J, the gap between germline ends came to 10 bases. The CDR3 consists of 14 residues. The CDR3 coding sequence is TGTGCCAGCAGCTTAACCCACAGAGACTATGGCTACACCTTC. This codes for CASSLTHRDYGYTF.

The chain is built from TRBV19 and TRBJ2-1; 11 bases are shared with TRBD2. Germline CDR1 reads LNHDA; CDR2 reads SQIVND (reference sequence). This CDR3 is built from 15 residues. After removal of 6 bases from V and 4 bases from J, the junction contained 5 bases not matched to a gene. CDR3 in DNA: TGTGCCAGTAGGGGGACTAGCGGAGCGTACAATGAGCAGTTCTTC. This sequence encodes CASRGTSGAYNEQFF.

The genes are TRBV19 and TRBJ1-5, with 7 bases that match TRBD1. The CDR3 is 15 amino acids. V shed 3 bases and J 5 bases; nucleotides not matched to a gene: 7. The germline V gene has CDR1 LNHDA and CDR2 SQIVND (reference sequence). The CDR3 nucleotides are TGTGCCAGTAGTATTCACAGGGGCCCGGATCAGCCCCAGCATTTT. Amino acid sequence: CASSIHRGPDQPQHF. Based on the CDR3 plus reference TRBV19 and TRBJ1-5, the full variable domain is DGGITQSPKYLFRKEGQNVTLSCEQNLNHDAMYWYRQDPGQGLRLIYYSQIVNDFQKGDIAEGYSVSREKKESFPLTVTSAQKNPTAFYLCASSIHRGPDQPQHFGDGTRLSIL.

The chain recombines TRBV10-2 with TRBJ2-7, with TRBD1 as a possible D gene (5 bases). Germline V lookup: CDR1 WSHSY, CDR2 SAAADI. Trimming stripped 6 bases from V and 3 bases from J, with 15 bases between. The CDR3 extends over 14 amino acids. The CDR3 reads CASSVSGLGYEQYF. Written as DNA, the CDR3 is TGCGCCAGCAGCGTCTCAGGGTTGGGCTACGAGCAGTACTTC.

J is TRBJ2-1 and V is TRBV2, with 12 bases aligning to TRBD1. V was clipped by 5 bases and J by 2 bases; unmatched bases: 4. Germline V gene lookup returns CDR1 SNHLY and CDR2 FYNNEI. The CDR3 has 16 amino acids. The chain's CDR3 is CASSPGTGGTYNEQFF. As DNA, the CDR3 is TGTGCCAGCAGTCCCGGGACAGGGGGCACCTACAATGAGCAGTTCTTC.

The genes are TRBV15 and TRBJ1-4, with a weak D call TRBD1 (6 bases). Germline-derived CDR1 and CDR2 are LNHNV and YYDKDF (reference sequence). Trimming pared 0 bases from V and 6 bases from J, leaving 14 bases between. This CDR3 contains 16 residues. The chain's CDR3 is CATSRDQGGGYEKLFF. CDR3 DNA: TGTGCCACCAGCAGAGACCAGGGAGGGGGGTATGAAAAACTGTTTTTT. Full variable domain (outside the CDR3, taken from reference TRBV15 and TRBJ1-4): DAMVIQNPRYQVTQFGKPVTLSCSQTLNHNVMYWYQQKSSQAPKLLFHYYDKDFNNEADTPDNFQSRRPNTSFCFLDIRSPGLGDTAMYLCATSRDQGGGYEKLFFGSGTQLSVL.

The genes are TRBV7-9 and TRBJ2-1, with 10 bases fitting TRBD2. The length of the CDR3 is 18 residues. Trimming took 5 bases from V and 1 from J; bases not matched to a gene: 11. Germline V gene data show CDR1 as SEHNR and CDR2 as FQNEAQ (reference sequence). The CDR3 nucleotides are TGTGCCAGCAGCAGCGGGAGGGCCTTCTTTGGTTCCTACAATGAGCAGTTCTTC. This translates into CASSSGRAFFGSYNEQFF.